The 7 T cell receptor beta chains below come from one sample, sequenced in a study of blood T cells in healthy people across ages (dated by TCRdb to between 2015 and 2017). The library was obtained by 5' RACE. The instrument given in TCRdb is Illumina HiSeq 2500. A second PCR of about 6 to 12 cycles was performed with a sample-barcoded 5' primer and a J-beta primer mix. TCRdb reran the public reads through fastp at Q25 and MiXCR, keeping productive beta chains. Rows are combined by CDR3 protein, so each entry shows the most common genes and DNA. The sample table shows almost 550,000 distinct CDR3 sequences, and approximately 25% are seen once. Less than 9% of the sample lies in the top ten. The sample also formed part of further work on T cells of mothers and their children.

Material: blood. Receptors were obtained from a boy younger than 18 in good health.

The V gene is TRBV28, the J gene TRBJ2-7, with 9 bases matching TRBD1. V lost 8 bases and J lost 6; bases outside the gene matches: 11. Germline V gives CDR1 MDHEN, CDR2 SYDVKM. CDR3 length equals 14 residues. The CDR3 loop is CASVTGTGIGEQYF. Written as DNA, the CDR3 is TGTGCCAGCGTTACCGGGACAGGGATTGGCGAGCAGTACTTC.

CDR3 in amino acids: CASSLWDGGSYEQYF. The CDR3 DNA reads as TGTGCCAGCAGCTTATGGGACGGAGGGTCCTACGAGCAGTACTTC. This chain uses TRBV7-9 with TRBJ2-7; possibly TRBD2 for D (6 bases). This CDR3 is built from 15 residues. CDR1 is SEHNR and CDR2 is FQNEAQ in the germline V gene (reference sequence). V was trimmed by 2 bases and J by 1 base, leaving 12 bases between them.

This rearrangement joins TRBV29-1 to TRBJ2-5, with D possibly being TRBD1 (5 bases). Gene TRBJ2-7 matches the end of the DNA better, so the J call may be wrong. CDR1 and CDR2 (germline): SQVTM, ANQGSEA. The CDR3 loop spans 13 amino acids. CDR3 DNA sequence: TGCAGCGTTGTTCGCAGGGCCTCCTACGAGCAGTACTTC. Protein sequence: CSVVRRASYEQYF.

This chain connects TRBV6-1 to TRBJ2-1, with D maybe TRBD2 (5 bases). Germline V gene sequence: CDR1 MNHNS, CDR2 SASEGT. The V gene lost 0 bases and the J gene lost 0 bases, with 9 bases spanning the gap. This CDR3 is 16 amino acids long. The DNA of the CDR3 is TGTGCCAGCAGTGAAGCCCCGGGAAGCTCCTACAATGAGCAGTTCTTC. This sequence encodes CASSEAPGSSYNEQFF.

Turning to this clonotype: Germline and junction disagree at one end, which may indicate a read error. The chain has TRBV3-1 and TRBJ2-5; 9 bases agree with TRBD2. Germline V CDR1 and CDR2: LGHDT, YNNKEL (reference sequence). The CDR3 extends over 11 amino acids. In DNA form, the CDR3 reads TGTGCCAGCAGCCCCGGGACTAGCCTGTTCTTC. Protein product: CASSPGTSLFF.

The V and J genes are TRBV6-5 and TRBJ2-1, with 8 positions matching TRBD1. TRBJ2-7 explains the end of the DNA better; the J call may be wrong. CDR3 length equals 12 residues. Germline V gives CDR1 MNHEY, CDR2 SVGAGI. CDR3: CASSTGGREQYF. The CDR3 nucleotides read TGTGCCAGCAGTACAGGGGGGCGCGAGCAGTACTTC.

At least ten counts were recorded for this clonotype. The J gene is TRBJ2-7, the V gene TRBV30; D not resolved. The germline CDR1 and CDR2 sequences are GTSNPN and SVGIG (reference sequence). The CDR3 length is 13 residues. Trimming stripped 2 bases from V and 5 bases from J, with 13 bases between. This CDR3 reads CAWSMLGLDEQYF. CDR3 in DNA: TGTGCCTGGAGTATGTTAGGGCTAGACGAGCAGTACTTC. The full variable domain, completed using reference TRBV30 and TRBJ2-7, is SQTIHQWPATLVQPVGSPLSLECTVEGTSNPNLYWYRQAAGRGLQLLFYSVGIGQISSEVPQNLSASRPQDRQFILSSKKLLLSDSGFYLCAWSMLGLDEQYFGPGTRLTVT.